The present T cell receptor (beta chain) was sequenced within a study of shared clonotypes between healthy human individuals. Naive CD8 cells lacked CD45RO, underwent positive selection for CCR7 and left out terminally differentiated effector memory CD45RA+ cells. Points from the study as a whole: Larger estimated richness was generally recorded for naive subsets relative to memory subsets.

About this clone: Its antigen is not identified.

Generated by immunoSEQ multiplex PCR, the TCRdb table keeps only in-frame clones and is missing some. The sample carries some 2,100,000 clones, around 93% recorded once. CDR3 size: 15 residues. CDR1 is SGHNT, CDR2 YYREEE, per germline (reference sequence). V dropped 3 bases and J dropped 5 bases, with 12 bases sitting between them. The specimen was naive CD8+ T cells from PBMCs. The sequence came from a man aged 18 to 30 in good health. Some clones in this sample may be carry-over from other donors' samples. The chain uses TRBV5-4 and TRBJ2-6; D is possibly TRBD1 (6 bases). CDR3 bases: TGTGCCAGCAGCTACGAGACAGGTCGGGCCAACGTCCTGACTTTC. It translates to CASSYETGRANVLTF. Complete variable domain (other parts from reference TRBV5-4 and TRBJ2-6): ETGVTQSPTHLIKTRGQQVTLRCSSQSGHNTVSWYQQALGQGPQFIFQYYREEENGRGNFPPRFSGLQFPNYSSELNVNALELDDSALYLCASSYETGRANVLTFGAGSRLTVL.